These 12 T cell receptor beta chains were all obtained from the same sample, sequenced in a study of molecular identifiers for immune sequencing clone quantification (dated by TCRdb to the late 2010s). The library was prepared using PCR. The sequencing machine was an Illumina HiSeq 4000. TCRdb ran its own pipeline on the public reads, namely fastp trimming at Q25 and MiXCR clone calling, and kept in-frame beta chains. All rows with the same CDR3 protein become a single entry with the most common DNA and genes. This sample gives tens of thousands of distinct CDR3 sequences in total; less than 20% of them show up just once. The top ten clonotypes cover approximately 1.5% of the sample. The sequenced material came from naive CD8+ T cells from blood, with Jurkat cell RNA spiked in. Interpreted using the paper, the cell subset or site label stands for: FACS-sorted CD8+CD4-CCR7+CD45RA+ naive T cells. The receptor source for this set is a human donor in good health. Some libraries in this study had Jurkat cell RNA spiked in.

This clonotype was counted between two and nine times. V gene TRBV6-5 combines with J gene TRBJ2-5; D might be TRBD2 (6 bases). With 6 bases removed from V and 5 bases from J, the gap between germline ends came to 19 bases. The germline CDR1 and CDR2 sequences are MNHEY and SVGAGI. The CDR3 is 15 amino acids. The CDR3 region has the DNA TGTGCCAGCAGAAGAGCGGGCCCGGGACGGGAGACCCAGTACTTC. It yields the protein CASRRAGPGRETQYF.

This clonotype was seen ten or more times. This chain uses TRBV19 with TRBJ2-3, with TRBD2 identical over 7 bases. This CDR3 contains 15 residues. The germline CDR1 and CDR2 sequences are LNHDA and SQIVND (reference sequence). V lost 5 bases to trimming and J lost 0 bases; unmatched junction nucleotides: 5. The CDR3 reads CASSSSGTSTDTQYF. In nucleotides, the CDR3 is TGTGCCAGTAGTTCTAGCGGAACTAGCACAGATACGCAGTATTTT.

The chain employs TRBV7-9 and TRBJ1-2; D is unclear. V shed 1 base and J shed 4 bases, with 4 bases lying between them. CDR3 length equals 12 residues. Germline V gene data show CDR1 as SEHNR and CDR2 as FQNEAQ (reference sequence). This CDR3 is CASSLGVYGYTF. CDR3 DNA sequence: TGTGCCAGCAGCTTAGGCGTCTATGGCTACACCTTC.

This clonotype appeared many times. V gene TRBV6-2 or TRBV6-3 combines with J gene TRBJ2-3, with D perhaps given as TRBD1 or TRBD2 (6 bases each). With 8 bases removed from V and 5 bases from J, the gap between germline ends came to 17 bases. Germline loops: CDR1 MNHEY, CDR2 SVGEGT. The CDR3 runs 14 residues. The CDR3 DNA is TGTGCCAGCTGGGGGGCCACCTATCTAGATACGCAGTATTTT. Its translation is CASWGATYLDTQYF.

This clonotype showed up many times. The chain recombines TRBV30 with TRBJ2-5; D not resolved. Per the germline V gene, CDR1 is GTSNPN and CDR2 is SVGIG (reference sequence). CDR3 length: 11 residues. With 4 bases removed from V and 2 bases from J, the gap between germline ends came to 5 bases. In DNA form, the CDR3 reads TGTGCCTGGACGCGGCAAGAGACCCAGTACTTC. Its translation: CAWTRQETQYF.

CDR3 sequence (DNA): TGCGCCAGCGCCAACCAGGGGGGGGCGATCGGCAGGGTCACGTTCTTC. It is translated as CASANQGGAIGRVTFF. The rearrangement links TRBV4-1 to TRBJ2-1; D may be TRBD1 or TRBD2 (7 bases each). Germline values: CDR1 MGHRA, CDR2 YSYEKL. The CDR3 spans 16 residues. V was shortened by 8 bases and J by 15 bases, with 32 bases between the two germline ends.

This clonotype was observed many times. This chain uses TRBV11-3 with TRBJ1-2; no reliable D call. V gave up 1 base and J gave up 4 bases, with 10 bases separating them. The CDR3 runs 14 residues. Germline CDR1 is SGHNT and CDR2 is YENEEA. CDR3 bases: TGTGCCAGCAGCTTAGCCAGGAACCCCTATGGCTACACCTTC. This codes for CASSLARNPYGYTF. Full variable domain (rest looked up from reference TRBV11-3 and TRBJ1-2): EAGVVQSPRYKIIEKKQPVAFWCNPISGHNTLYWYLQNLGQGPELLIRYENEEAVDDSQLPKDRFSAERLKGVDSTLKIQPAELGDSAVYLCASSLARNPYGYTFGSGTRLTVV.

Comments on this clonotype: Just one base apart from a much larger clone, this may be a read error. The chain uses TRBV7-9 and TRBJ2-1; TRBD2 agrees at 11 bases. Germline CDR1 is SEHNR and CDR2 is FQNEAQ (reference sequence). The CDR3 has 15 amino acids. The DNA of the CDR3 is TGTGCCGGCAGCTCACTAGCGGGAGCGGATGATGAGCAGTTCTTC. Protein: CAGSSLAGADDEQFF.

This clonotype was seen at least ten times. The chain carries TRBV29-1 and TRBJ2-5; weak D call: TRBD2 (6 bases). V lost 3 bases, J lost 4 bases, and 21 bases lay in between. Germline V gene data show CDR1 as SQVTM and CDR2 as ANQGSEA. This CDR3 contains 16 residues. The CDR3: CSVESPWLTRGETQYF. In DNA form, the CDR3 reads TGCAGCGTTGAGTCCCCTTGGTTGACTAGGGGAGAGACCCAGTACTTC.

This clonotype was observed many times. This chain uses TRBV7-9 with TRBJ2-5; TRBD2 aligns across 10 bases. V dropped 6 bases and J dropped 5; count of bases not matched to a gene: 6. This CDR3 has 14 residues. Germline V gene data show CDR1 as SEHNR and CDR2 as FQNEAQ (reference sequence). The CDR3 DNA follows: TGTGCCAGCAGTCCCCCTAGCGGGAGTGAGACCCAGTACTTC. Its protein is CASSPPSGSETQYF.

This clonotype was recorded many times. The chain combines TRBV7-9 with TRBJ2-7; D remains unclear. This CDR3 spans 14 amino acids. CDR1 and CDR2 from the germline V gene are SEHNR and FQNEAQ (reference sequence). V was pared by 3 bases and J by 0 bases, with 9 bases between. This CDR3 is CASSLAGFSYEQYF. For the CDR3, the DNA is TGTGCCAGCAGCTTGGCAGGTTTCTCCTACGAGCAGTACTTC. The entire variable domain, with the rest obtained from reference TRBV7-9 and TRBJ2-7, is as follows: DTGVSQNPRHKITKRGQNVTFRCDPISEHNRLYWYRQTLGQGPEFLTYFQNEAQLEKSRLLSDRFSAERPKGSFSTLEIQRTEQGDSAMYLCASSLAGFSYEQYFGPGTRLTVT.

The chain has TRBV5-6 and TRBJ2-1, with 8 bases identical to TRBD2. The CDR3 runs 17 residues. V dropped 2 bases and J dropped 0; count of bases not matched to a gene: 7. Per germline, CDR1 SGHDT and CDR2 YYEEEE. The CDR3 here is CASSFEAGVGSYNEQFF. CDR3 nucleotide sequence: TGTGCCAGCAGCTTTGAAGCGGGAGTTGGCTCCTACAATGAGCAGTTCTTC. Using reference TRBV5-6 and TRBJ2-1 for the parts outside the CDR3, the full variable domain is DAGVTQSPTHLIKTRGQQVTLRCSPKSGHDTVSWYQQALGQGPQFIFQYYEEEERQRGNFPDRFSGHQFPNYSSELNVNALLLGDSALYLCASSFEAGVGSYNEQFFGPGTRLTVL.